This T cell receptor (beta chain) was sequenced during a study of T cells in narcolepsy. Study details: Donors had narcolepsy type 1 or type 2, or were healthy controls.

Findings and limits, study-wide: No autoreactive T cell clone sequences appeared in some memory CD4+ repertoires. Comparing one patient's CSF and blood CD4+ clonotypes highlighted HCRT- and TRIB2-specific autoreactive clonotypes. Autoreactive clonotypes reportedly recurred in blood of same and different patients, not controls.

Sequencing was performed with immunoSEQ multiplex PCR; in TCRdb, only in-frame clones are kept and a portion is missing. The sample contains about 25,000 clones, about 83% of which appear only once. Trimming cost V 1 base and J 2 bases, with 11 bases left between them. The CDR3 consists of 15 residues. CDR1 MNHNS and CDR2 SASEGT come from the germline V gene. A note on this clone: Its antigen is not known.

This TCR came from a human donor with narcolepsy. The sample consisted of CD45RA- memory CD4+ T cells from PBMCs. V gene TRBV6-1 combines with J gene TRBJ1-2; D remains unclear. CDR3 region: CASSEGGRRNYGYTF. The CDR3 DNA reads TGTGCCAGCAGTGAAGGAGGGCGCCGGAACTATGGCTACACCTTC.